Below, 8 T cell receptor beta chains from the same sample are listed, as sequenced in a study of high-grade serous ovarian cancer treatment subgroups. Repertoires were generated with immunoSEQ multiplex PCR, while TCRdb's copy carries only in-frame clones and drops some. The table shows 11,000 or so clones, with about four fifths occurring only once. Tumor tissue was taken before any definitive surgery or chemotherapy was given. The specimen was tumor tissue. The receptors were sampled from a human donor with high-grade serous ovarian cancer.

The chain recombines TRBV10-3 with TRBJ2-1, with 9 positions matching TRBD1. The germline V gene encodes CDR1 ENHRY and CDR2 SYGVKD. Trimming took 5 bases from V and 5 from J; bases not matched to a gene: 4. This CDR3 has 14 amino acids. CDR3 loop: CAISTRTGDNEQFF. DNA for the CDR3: TGTGCCATCAGTACACGGACAGGGGACAATGAGCAGTTCTTC.

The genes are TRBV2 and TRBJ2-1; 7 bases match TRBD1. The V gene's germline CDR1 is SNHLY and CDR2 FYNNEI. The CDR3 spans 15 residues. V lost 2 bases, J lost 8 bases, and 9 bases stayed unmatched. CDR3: CASSEILGGGDEQFF. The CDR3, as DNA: TGTGCCAGCAGTGAAATTTTAGGGGGCGGCGATGAGCAGTTCTTC.

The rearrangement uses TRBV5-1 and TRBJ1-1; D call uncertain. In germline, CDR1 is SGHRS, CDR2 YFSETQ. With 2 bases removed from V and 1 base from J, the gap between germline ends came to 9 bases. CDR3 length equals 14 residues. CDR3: CASSLAQTNTEAFF. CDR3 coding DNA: TGCGCCAGCAGCTTAGCACAGACGAACACTGAAGCTTTCTTT. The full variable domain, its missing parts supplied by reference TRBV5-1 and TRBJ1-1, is KAGVTQTPRYLIKTRGQQVTLSCSPISGHRSVSWYQQTPGQGLQFLFEYFSETQRNKGNFPGRFSGRQFSNSRSEMNVSTLELGDSALYLCASSLAQTNTEAFFGQGTRLTVV.

The CDR3 DNA sequence: TGCGCCAGCAGCCCCGGACACCCCAGGGATGGCTACACCTTC. Amino acids: CASSPGHPRDGYTF. The chain recombines TRBV5-1 with TRBJ1-2; TRBD1 is a possible D gene (5 bases). Trimming left V 4 bases short and J 6 bases short, with 16 bases between. CDR3 length equals 14 residues. Germline CDR1 and CDR2: SGHRS and YFSETQ.

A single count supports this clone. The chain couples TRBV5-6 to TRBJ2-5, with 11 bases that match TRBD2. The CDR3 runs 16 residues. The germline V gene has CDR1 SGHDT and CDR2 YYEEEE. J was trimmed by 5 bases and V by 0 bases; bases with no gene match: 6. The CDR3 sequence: CASSLGLAGGGETQYF. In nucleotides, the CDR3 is TGTGCCAGCAGCTTGGGTCTAGCGGGAGGCGGGGAGACCCAGTACTTC.

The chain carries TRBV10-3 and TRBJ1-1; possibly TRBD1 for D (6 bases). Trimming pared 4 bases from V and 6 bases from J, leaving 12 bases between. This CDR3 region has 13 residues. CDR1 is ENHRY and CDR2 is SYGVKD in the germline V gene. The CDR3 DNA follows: TGTGCCATCAGTGCCGGACAGCCCGCTGAAGCTTTCTTT. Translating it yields CAISAGQPAEAFF.

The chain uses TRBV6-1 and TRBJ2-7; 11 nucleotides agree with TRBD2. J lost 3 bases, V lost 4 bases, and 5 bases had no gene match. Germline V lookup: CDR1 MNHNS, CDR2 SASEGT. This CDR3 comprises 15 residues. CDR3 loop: CASSGIAGGDYEQYF. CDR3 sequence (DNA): TGTGCCAGCAGTGGTATAGCGGGAGGGGACTACGAGCAGTACTTC.

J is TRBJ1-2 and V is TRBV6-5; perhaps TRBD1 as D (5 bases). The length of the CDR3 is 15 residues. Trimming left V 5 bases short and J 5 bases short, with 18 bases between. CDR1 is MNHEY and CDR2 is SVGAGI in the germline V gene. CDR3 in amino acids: CASSPRVSKLYGYTF. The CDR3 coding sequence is TGTGCCAGCAGTCCCAGGGTTTCTAAATTGTATGGCTACACCTTC.